This T cell receptor (beta chain) was captured in a study of Graves' ophthalmopathy and Graves' hyperthyroidism. Trimming took 5 bases from V and 6 from J; bases not matched to a gene: 8. The CDR3 consists of 14 residues. Only a few counts were recorded for this clonotype. Antigen: not known. Study-wide results and caveats: In separating ophthalmopathy from stable hyperthyroidism, a 13-signature model achieved roughly 87% sensitivity and 75% to 84% specificity. Most expanded clonotypes in thyroid above 0.001 frequency also showed up in blood. The model achieved approximately 71% sensitivity and approximately 74% specificity for ophthalmopathy progression.

For repertoire sequencing, the TCR beta CDR3 regions were amplified from RNA transcripts. An opening RT-PCR round employed HTBI primers and preceded a second-round multiplex PCR. Using its own MiXCR run on the multiplex PCR reads, TCRdb lists one record per CDR3 protein. The sample lists about 370,000 distinct CDR3 sequences, approximately 20% occurring once. The source is a woman aged 18-30 years with Graves' ophthalmopathy. Sequenced material: peripheral blood. J is TRBJ1-1 and V is TRBV12-3 or TRBV12-4, with TRBD1 matching 8 bases. The CDR3 DNA reads TGTGCCAGCAGTAGCCAGACAGGGGCCGCTGAAGCTTTCTTT. It yields the protein CASSSQTGAAEAFF.